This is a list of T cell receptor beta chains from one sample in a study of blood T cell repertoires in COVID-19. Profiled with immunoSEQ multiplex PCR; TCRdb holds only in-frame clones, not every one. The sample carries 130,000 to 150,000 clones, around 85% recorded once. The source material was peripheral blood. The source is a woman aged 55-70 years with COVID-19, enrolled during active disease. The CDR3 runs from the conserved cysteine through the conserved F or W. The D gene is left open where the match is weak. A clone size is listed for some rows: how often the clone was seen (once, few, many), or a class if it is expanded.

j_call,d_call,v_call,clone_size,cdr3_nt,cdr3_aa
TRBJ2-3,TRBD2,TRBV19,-,TGTGCCAGTAGTATCTACCGCCGCGGGGGTTCTGGAGATACGCAGTATTTT,CASSIYRRGGSGDTQYF
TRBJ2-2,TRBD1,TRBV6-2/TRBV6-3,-,TGTGCCAGCAGTTACGTAGGGGACAGAGACACCGGGGAGCTGTTTTTT,CASSYVGDRDTGELFF
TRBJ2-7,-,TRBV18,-,TGTGCCAGCTCACCTAAGAGTTCCGAGCAGTACTTC,CASSPKSSEQYF
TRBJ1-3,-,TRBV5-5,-,TGTGCCAGCAGCTTGTTTAGTCCGCTACAGGGTGGAAACACCATATATTTT,CASSLFSPLQGGNTIYF
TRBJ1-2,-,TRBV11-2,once,TGTGCCAGCAGCTTGCCAGGGAACTATGGCTACACCTTC,CASSLPGNYGYTF
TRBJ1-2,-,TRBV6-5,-,TGTGCCAGCAGTTACACGCAGGGGAATTCTAACTATGGCTACACCTTC,CASSYTQGNSNYGYTF
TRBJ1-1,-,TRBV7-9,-,TGTGCCAGCAGCTTAGGTCCCTCTCGGATAGGGGGCACTGAAGCTTTCTTT,CASSLGPSRIGGTEAFF
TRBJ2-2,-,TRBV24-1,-,TGTGCCACCAGTGATTTGCGGGTCTCGAACACCGGGGAGCTGTTTTTT,CATSDLRVSNTGELFF
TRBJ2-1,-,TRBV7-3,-,TGTGCCAGCAGCCCCTATGAGGGTATGCGGGAACAGTTCTTC,CASSPYEGMREQFF
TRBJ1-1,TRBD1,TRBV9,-,TGTGCCAGCAGCCCTAGAGGGACAGAGAACACTGAAGCTTTCTTT,CASSPRGTENTEAFF
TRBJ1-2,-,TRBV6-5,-,TGTGCCAGCGGAAGGTTAGGGGATGGCTACACCTTC,CASGRLGDGYTF
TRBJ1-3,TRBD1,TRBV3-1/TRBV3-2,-,TGTGCCAGCAGCCCGACAGGGGGATCTGGAAACACCATATATTTT,CASSPTGGSGNTIYF
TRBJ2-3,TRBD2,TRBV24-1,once,TGTGCCACCAGTGGAAGCGGGGGGTACACAGATACGCAGTATTTT,CATSGSGGYTDTQYF
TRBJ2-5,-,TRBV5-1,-,TGCGCCAGCAGCTTGTCACAGAGGGGGGGAGAGACCCAGTACTTC,CASSLSQRGGETQYF
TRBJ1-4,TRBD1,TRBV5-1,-,TGCGCCAGCAGCCTAGCGACAGGGGTTGCAGATGGGGAAAAACTGTTTTTT,CASSLATGVADGEKLFF
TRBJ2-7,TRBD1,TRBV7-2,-,TGTGCCAGCAGCTTAGCGACAGGGGGGTCCTACGAGCAGTACTTC,CASSLATGGSYEQYF
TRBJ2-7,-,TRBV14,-,TGTGCCAGCAGCCAAGACGGAGGCCCCTACGAGCAGTACTTC,CASSQDGGPYEQYF
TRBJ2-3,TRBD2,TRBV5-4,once,TGTGCCAGCATAAGGGGGACTAGCGGTAGCACAGATACGCAGTATTTT,CASIRGTSGSTDTQYF
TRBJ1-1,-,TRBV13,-,TGTGCCAGCAGCTCGAACAGGGACACTGAAGCTTTCTTT,CASSSNRDTEAFF
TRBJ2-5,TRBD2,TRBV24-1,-,TGTGCCACCAGTGATTCGGCGGGACTAGCGGAAACCCAGTACTTC,CATSDSAGLAETQYF
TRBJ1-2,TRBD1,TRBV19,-,TGTGCCAGCCATAACTTAGGGGGACAGAACTATGGCTACACCTTC,CASHNLGGQNYGYTF
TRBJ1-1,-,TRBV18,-,TGTGCCAGCTCACCTGACAGAGACACTGAAGCTTTCTTT,CASSPDRDTEAFF
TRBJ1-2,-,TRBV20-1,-,TGCAGTGCTGGGGCGCGGGGCTACACCTTC,CSAGARGYTF
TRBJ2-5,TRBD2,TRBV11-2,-,TGTGCCAGCAGCTTAGTCGGCGGGGGAGGTGCTACCCAGTACTTC,CASSLVGGGGATQYF
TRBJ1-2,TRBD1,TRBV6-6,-,TGTGCCAGCAGACTTCCCCCGGGACAGTCGTACTATGGCTACACCTTC,CASRLPPGQSYYGYTF
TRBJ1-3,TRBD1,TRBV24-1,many,TGTGCCACCAGTGACCAAGCACAGGGGGCCTCTGGAAACACCATATATTTT,CATSDQAQGASGNTIYF
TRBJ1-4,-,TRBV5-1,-,TGCGCCAGCAGCTTGGTGGGCGAGAATGGAAAACTGTTTTTT,CASSLVGENGKLFF
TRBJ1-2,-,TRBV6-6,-,TGTGCCAGCAGTCCCTCATACACAGGGAATGGCTACACCTTC,CASSPSYTGNGYTF
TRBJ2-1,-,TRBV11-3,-,TGTGCCAGCAGCTTGGTTATGTCACCGAGCTCCTACAATGAGCAGTTCTTC,CASSLVMSPSSYNEQFF
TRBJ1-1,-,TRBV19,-,TGTGCCAGTAGTATACGACAGCAGAACACTGAAGCTTTCTTT,CASSIRQQNTEAFF
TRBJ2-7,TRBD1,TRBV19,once,TGTGCCAGTAGTAGGGGGGGACAGGGGACTTTCGGCGAGCAGTACTTC,CASSRGGQGTFGEQYF
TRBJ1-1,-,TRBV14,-,TGTGCCAGCAGCCTAACAGTAAACACTGAAGCTTTCTTT,CASSLTVNTEAFF
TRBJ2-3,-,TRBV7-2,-,TGTGCCAGCAGTTGGGACTTGACTAGCACAGATACGCAGTATTTT,CASSWDLTSTDTQYF
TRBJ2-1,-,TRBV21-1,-,TGTGCCAGCAGATCGCCAGGGTGGTCCTACAATGAGCAGTTCTTC,CASRSPGWSYNEQFF
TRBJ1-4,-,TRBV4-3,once,TGCGCCAGCAGCCAATCCGGGAACGATGAAAAACTGTTTTTT,CASSQSGNDEKLFF
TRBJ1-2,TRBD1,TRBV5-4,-,TGTGCCAGCAGCTTGGACGCCAGGGGGCTTGGCTACACCTTC,CASSLDARGLGYTF
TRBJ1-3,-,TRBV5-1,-,TGCGCCAGCAGCCCATACACTAGCTCTGGAAACACCATATATTTT,CASSPYTSSGNTIYF